The present T cell receptor beta chain was sequenced within a study of blood T cells in healthy people across ages. Drawn from each donor were ten milliliters of peripheral blood. A J-beta primer mix and a sample-barcoded 5' primer were used in a second PCR of roughly 7 to 12 cycles. In TCRdb, the 5' RACE reads were re-called with MiXCR into one record per CDR3 protein. The sample holds fewer than 2 million distinct CDR3 sequences; around 40% are singletons and the top ten take roughly 23%. The V gene lost 4 bases and the J gene lost 14 bases, with 18 bases spanning the gap. The CDR3 spans 13 residues. Germline CDR1 is LGHDT and CDR2 is YNNKEL (reference sequence).

The sequenced material came from blood. This TCR came from a human donor in good health. The chain links TRBV3-1 to TRBJ2-4; D may be TRBD1 or TRBD2 (6 bases each). CDR3 DNA: TGTGCCAGCAGCCCAGCCGGGGGCATACGGGAGTACTTC. Protein product: CASSPAGGIREYF.